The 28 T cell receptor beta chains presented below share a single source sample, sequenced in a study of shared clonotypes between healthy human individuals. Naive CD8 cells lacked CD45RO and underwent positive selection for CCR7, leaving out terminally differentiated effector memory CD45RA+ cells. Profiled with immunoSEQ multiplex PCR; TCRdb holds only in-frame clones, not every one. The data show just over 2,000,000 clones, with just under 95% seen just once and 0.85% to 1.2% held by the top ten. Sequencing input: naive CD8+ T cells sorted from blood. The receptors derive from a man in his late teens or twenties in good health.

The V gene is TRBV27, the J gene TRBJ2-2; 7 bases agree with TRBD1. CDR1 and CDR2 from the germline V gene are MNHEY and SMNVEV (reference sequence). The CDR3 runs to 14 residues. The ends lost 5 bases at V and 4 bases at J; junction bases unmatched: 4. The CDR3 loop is CASSVSGGTGELFF. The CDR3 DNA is TGTGCCAGCAGTGTCTCAGGGGGCACCGGGGAGCTGTTTTTT.

CDR3 sequence: CASSQDIRTLIEGTEAFF. The DNA for the CDR3 is TGCGCCAGCAGCCAAGATATACGGACCCTGATTGAGGGAACTGAAGCTTTCTTT. The gene calls are TRBV4-3 and TRBJ1-1; no firm D call. The CDR3 is 18 amino acids. V lost 0 bases and J 5 bases, leaving 22 bases between the germline ends. CDR1 LGHNA and CDR2 YSLEER come from the germline V gene.

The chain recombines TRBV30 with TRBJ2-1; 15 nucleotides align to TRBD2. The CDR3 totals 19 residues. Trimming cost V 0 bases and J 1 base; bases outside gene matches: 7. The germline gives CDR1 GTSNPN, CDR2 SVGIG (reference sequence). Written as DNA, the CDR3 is TGTGCCTGGAGTGTAGTCCTCGGACTAGCGGGGGGGTCCTACAATGAGCAGTTCTTC. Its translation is CAWSVVLGLAGGSYNEQFF. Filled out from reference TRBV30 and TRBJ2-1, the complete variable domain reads SQTIHQWPATLVQPVGSPLSLECTVEGTSNPNLYWYRQAAGRGLQLLFYSVGIGQISSEVPQNLSASRPQDRQFILSSKKLLLSDSGFYLCAWSVVLGLAGGSYNEQFFGPGTRLTVL.

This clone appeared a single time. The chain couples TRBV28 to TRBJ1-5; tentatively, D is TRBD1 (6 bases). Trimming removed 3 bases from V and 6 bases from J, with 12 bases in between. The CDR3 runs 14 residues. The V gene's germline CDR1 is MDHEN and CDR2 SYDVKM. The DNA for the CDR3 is TGTGCCAGCAGTTTGATGGGGGCAGGTCAGCCCCAGCATTTT. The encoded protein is CASSLMGAGQPQHF.

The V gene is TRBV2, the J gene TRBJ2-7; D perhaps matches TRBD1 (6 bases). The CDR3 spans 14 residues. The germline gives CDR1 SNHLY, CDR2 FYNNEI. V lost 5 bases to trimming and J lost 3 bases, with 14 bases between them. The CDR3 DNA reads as TGTGCCAGCAGTTATCCGACAGGTCTCTACGAGCAGTACTTC. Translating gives CASSYPTGLYEQYF. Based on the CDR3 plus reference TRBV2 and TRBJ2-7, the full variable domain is EPEVTQTPSHQVTQMGQEVILRCVPISNHLYFYWYRQILGQKVEFLVSFYNNEISEKSEIFDDQFSVERPDGSNFTLKIRSTKLEDSAMYFCASSYPTGLYEQYFGPGTRLTVT.

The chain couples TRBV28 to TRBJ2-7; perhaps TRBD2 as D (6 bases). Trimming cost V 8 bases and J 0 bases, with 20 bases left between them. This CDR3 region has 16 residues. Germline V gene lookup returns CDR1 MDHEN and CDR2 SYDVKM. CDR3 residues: CASRDSLGTLSYEQYF. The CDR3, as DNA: TGTGCCAGCCGGGACTCCCTAGGGACGCTCTCCTACGAGCAGTACTTC.

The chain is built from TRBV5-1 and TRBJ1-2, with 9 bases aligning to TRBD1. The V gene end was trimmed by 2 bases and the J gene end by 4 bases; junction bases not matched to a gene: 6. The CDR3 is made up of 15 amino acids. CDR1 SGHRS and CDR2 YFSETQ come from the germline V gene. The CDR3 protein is CASSFSGQGSYGYTF. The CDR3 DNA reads TGCGCCAGCAGCTTCTCGGGACAGGGAAGCTATGGCTACACCTTC.

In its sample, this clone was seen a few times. As DNA, the CDR3 is TGTGCCAGTAGTATATTCCTATTCTCCGGTGGTAGCAATCAGCCCCAGCATTTT. Residues: CASSIFLFSGGSNQPQHF. V gene TRBV19 combines with J gene TRBJ1-5, with D unresolved. V was trimmed by 2 bases and J by 0 bases, leaving 17 bases between them. This CDR3 comprises 18 residues. CDR1 is LNHDA, CDR2 SQIVND, per germline (reference sequence).

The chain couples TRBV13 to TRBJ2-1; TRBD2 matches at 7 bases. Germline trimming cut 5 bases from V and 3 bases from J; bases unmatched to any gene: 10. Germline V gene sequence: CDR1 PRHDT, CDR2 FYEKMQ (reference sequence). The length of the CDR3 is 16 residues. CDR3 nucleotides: TGTGCCAGCAGCCCCCGGGTGGCGGGGGACTACAATGAGCAGTTCTTC. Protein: CASSPRVAGDYNEQFF.

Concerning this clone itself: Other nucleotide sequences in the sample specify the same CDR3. DNA for the CDR3: TGTGCCAGCAGGAGACTAGCGGGGGGCACAGATACGCAGTATTTT. Translating gives CASRRLAGGTDTQYF. This chain links TRBV2 with TRBJ2-3; TRBD2 matches 12 bases. CDR3 length: 15 amino acids. The V and J ends lost 6 bases and 1 base, in that order; junction bases with no gene match: 2. Germline V gene lookup returns CDR1 SNHLY and CDR2 FYNNEI.

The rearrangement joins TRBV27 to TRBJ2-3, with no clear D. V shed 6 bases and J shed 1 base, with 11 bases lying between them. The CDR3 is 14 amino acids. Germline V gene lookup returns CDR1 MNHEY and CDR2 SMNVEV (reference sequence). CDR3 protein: CASRIGRRTDTQYF. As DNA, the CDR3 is TGTGCCAGCAGGATAGGACGGCGCACAGATACGCAGTATTTT.

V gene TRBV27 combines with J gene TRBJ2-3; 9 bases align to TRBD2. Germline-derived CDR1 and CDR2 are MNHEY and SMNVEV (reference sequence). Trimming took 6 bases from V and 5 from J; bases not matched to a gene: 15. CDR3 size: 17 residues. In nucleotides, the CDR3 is TGTGCCAGCAGCCCTCACTTAGCGGGGGAGGAGGGAGATACGCAGTATTTT. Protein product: CASSPHLAGEEGDTQYF.

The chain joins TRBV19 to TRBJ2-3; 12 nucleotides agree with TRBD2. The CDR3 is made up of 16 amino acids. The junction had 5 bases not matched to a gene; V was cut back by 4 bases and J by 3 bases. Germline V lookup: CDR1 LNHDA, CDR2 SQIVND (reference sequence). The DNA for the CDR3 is TGTGCCAGTAGTACCCTAGCGGGGGGGCGGACAGATACGCAGTATTTT. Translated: CASSTLAGGRTDTQYF. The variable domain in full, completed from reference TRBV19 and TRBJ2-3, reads DGGITQSPKYLFRKEGQNVTLSCEQNLNHDAMYWYRQDPGQGLRLIYYSQIVNDFQKGDIAEGYSVSREKKESFPLTVTSAQKNPTAFYLCASSTLAGGRTDTQYFGPGTRLTVL.

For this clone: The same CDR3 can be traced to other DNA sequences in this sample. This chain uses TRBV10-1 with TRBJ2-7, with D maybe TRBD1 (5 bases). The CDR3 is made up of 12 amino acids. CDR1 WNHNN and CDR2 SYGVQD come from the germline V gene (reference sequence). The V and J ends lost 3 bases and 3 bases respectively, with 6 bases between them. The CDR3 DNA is TGCGCCAGCAGTGATACAGGCTACGAGCAGTACTTC. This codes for CASSDTGYEQYF.

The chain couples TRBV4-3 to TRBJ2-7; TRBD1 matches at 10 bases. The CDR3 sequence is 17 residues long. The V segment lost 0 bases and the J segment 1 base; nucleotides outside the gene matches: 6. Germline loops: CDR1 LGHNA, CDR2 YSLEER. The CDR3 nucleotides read TGCGCCAGCAGCCAAGATAGTATGGGACAGGGGTCCTACGAGCAGTACTTC. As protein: CASSQDSMGQGSYEQYF.

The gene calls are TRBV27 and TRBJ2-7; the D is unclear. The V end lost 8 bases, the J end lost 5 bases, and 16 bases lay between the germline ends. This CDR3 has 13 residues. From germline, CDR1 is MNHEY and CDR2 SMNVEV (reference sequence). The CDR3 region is CASRNGSANEQYF. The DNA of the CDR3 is TGTGCCAGCCGAAACGGATCTGCCAACGAGCAGTACTTC.

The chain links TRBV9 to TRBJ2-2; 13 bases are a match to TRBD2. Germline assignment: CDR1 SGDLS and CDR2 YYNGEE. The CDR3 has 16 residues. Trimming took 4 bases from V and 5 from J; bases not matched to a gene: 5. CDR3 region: CASSHGTSGMTGELFF. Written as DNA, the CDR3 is TGTGCCAGCAGCCACGGGACTAGCGGGATGACCGGGGAGCTGTTTTTT.

CDR3 amino acids: CASTPGVYGGYTF. The CDR3 DNA reads TGTGCCAGCACTCCGGGGGTCTACGGTGGCTACACCTTC. The V call is TRBV2, the J call TRBJ1-2; D possibly corresponds to TRBD1 (5 bases). The CDR3 extends over 13 amino acids. CDR1 is SNHLY, CDR2 FYNNEI, per germline. The V and J ends lost 7 bases and 7 bases respectively, with 16 bases between them.

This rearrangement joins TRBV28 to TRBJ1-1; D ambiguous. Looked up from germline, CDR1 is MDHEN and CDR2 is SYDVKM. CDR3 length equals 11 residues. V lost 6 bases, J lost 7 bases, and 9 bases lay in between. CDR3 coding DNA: TGTGCCAGCAGCCTCGGGTTTGAAGCTTTCTTT. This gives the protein CASSLGFEAFF.

The chain's CDR3 is CASSLRLAETYEQYF. CDR3 nucleotides: TGCGCCAGCAGCCTCCGACTAGCGGAGACCTACGAGCAGTACTTC. The chain links TRBV4-1 to TRBJ2-7; TRBD2 matches 9 bases. CDR1 and CDR2 (germline): MGHRA, YSYEKL. The CDR3 loop spans 15 amino acids. Germline trimming cut 4 bases from V and 2 bases from J; bases unmatched to any gene: 6.

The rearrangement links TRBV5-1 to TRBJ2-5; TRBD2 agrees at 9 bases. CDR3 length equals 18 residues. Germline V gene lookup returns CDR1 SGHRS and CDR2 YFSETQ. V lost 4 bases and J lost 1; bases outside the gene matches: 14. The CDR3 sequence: CASSLSFELAGTQETQYF. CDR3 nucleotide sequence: TGCGCCAGCAGCCTTAGCTTCGAACTAGCGGGCACCCAAGAGACCCAGTACTTC.

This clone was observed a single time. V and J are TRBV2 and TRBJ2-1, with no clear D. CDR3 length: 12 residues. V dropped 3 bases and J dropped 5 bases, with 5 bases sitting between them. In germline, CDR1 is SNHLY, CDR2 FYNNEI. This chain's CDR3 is CASSESDNEQFF. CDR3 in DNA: TGTGCCAGCAGTGAGTCAGACAATGAGCAGTTCTTC.

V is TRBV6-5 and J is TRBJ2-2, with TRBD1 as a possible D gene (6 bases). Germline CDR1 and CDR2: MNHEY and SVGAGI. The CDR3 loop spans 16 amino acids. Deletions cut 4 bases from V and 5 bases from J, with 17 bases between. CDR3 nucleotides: TGTGCCAGCAGTTCGTTGAGCGGAGGACAGACCGGGGAGCTGTTTTTT. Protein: CASSSLSGGQTGELFF.

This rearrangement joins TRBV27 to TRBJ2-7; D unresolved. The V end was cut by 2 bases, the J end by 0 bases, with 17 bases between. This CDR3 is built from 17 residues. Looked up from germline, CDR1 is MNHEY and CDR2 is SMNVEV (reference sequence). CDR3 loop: CASSLLFGNSRSYEQYF. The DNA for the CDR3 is TGTGCCAGCAGTTTACTTTTTGGAAACTCCCGCTCCTACGAGCAGTACTTC.

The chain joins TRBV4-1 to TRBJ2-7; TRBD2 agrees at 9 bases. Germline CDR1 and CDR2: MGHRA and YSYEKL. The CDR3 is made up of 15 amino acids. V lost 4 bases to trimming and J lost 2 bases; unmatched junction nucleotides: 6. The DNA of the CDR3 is TGCGCCAGCAGCCCGGTATTAGCGGGAGCCTACGAGCAGTACTTC. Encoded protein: CASSPVLAGAYEQYF.

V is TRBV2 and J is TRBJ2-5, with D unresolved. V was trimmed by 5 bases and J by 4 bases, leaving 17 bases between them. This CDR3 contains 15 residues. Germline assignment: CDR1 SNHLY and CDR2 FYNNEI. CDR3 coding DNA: TGTGCCAGCAGTCTTACGGAAGTTTCAGGAGAGACCCAGTACTTC. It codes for CASSLTEVSGETQYF.

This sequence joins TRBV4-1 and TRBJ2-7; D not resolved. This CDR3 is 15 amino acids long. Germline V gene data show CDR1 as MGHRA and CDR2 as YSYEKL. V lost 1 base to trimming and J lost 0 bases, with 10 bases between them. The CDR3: CASSQVSHSSYEQYF. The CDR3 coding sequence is TGCGCCAGCAGCCAAGTAAGTCACAGCTCCTACGAGCAGTACTTC.

In nucleotides, the CDR3 is TGTGCCAGCAGCTCGCCGACACAACCCTACGAGCAGTACTTC. Protein: CASSSPTQPYEQYF. The J gene is TRBJ2-7, the V gene TRBV7-9; no clear D gene. CDR1 and CDR2 (germline): SEHNR, FQNEAQ (reference sequence). The CDR3 totals 14 residues. V lost 4 bases, J lost 2 bases, and 12 bases lay in between.